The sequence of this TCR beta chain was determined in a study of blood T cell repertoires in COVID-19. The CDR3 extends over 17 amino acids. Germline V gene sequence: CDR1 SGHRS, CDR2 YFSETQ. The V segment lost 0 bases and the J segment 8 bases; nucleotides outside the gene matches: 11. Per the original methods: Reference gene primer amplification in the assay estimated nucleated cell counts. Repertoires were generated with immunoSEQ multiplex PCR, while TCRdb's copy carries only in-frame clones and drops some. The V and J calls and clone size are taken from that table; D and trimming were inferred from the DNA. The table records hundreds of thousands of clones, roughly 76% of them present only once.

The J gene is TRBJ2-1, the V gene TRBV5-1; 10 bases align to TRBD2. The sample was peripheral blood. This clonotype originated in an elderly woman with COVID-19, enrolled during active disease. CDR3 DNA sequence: TGCGCCAGCAGCTTGGGCGGGGCTAGCGGGAGCCAGGATGAGCAGTTCTTC. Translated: CASSLGGASGSQDEQFF.